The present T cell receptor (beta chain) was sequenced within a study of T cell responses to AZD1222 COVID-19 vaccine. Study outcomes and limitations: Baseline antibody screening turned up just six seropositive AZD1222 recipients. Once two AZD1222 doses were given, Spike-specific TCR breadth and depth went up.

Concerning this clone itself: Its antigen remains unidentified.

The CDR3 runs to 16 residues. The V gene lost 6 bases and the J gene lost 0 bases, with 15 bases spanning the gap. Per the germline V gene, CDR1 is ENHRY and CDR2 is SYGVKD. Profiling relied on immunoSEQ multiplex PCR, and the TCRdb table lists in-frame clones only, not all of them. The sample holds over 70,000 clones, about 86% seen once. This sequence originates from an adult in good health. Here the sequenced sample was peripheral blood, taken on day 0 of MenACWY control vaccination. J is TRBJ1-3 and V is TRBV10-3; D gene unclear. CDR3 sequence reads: CAIRAPGPSSGNTIYF. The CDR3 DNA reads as TGTGCCATCAGGGCCCCGGGCCCGAGCTCTGGAAACACCATATATTTT.